This T cell receptor beta chain appears in the sequencing data of a study of cytomegalovirus exposure and HLA in healthy donors. Study outcomes and limitations: A few CMV-associated chains proved CMV antigen-specific in vitro. First-cohort TCR clusters were later found to tend to co-occur in the 120 validation repertoires.

This table comes from immunoSEQ multiplex PCR, and its TCRdb copy is limited to in-frame clones, with some not included. Here the sample spans about 170,000 clones, about nine tenths being singletons. About this clone itself: Its antigen is still unknown.

With 5 bases clipped from V and 7 bases from J, the junction kept 5 bases outside the gene matches. CDR1 is LNHNV, CDR2 YYDKDF, per germline (reference sequence). The CDR3 sequence is 13 residues long. The sample taken for sequencing was PBMCs. The V and J genes are TRBV15 and TRBJ2-7; TRBD1 matches at 10 bases. The receptor was isolated from a man aged 18 to 30 in good health and CMV-seropositive. CDR3: CATSGQGVLEQYF. The CDR3, as DNA: TGTGCCACCAGCGGACAGGGGGTCCTGGAGCAGTACTTC. Full variable domain (remainder filled in from reference TRBV15 and TRBJ2-7): DAMVIQNPRYQVTQFGKPVTLSCSQTLNHNVMYWYQQKSSQAPKLLFHYYDKDFNNEADTPDNFQSRRPNTSFCFLDIRSPGLGDTAMYLCATSGQGVLEQYFGPGTRLTVT.